These 9 T cell receptor beta chains share one sample of origin, sequenced in a study of cytotoxic CD8 clonotypes in ibrutinib-treated CLL. Produced via immunoSEQ multiplex PCR; TCRdb's table is partial and in-frame only. The sample has 200,000 to 250,000 clones; roughly 77% are singletons. The sample consisted of PBMCs, taken after 12 months of ibrutinib treatment. The receptors stem from a human donor with chronic lymphocytic leukemia.

The chain employs TRBV7-9 and TRBJ2-2, with TRBD2 as a possible D gene (6 bases). The germline V gene encodes CDR1 SEHNR and CDR2 FQNEAQ (reference sequence). This CDR3 has 14 amino acids. Between the trimmed V and J ends, which lost 6 bases and 4 bases, there was a span of 12 bases. Written as DNA, the CDR3 is TGTGCCAGCAGAACCGGGAGCCTCACCGGGGAGCTGTTTTTT. Its translation is CASRTGSLTGELFF.

The chain employs TRBV29-1 and TRBJ1-2; possibly TRBD1 for D (6 bases). Between the trimmed V and J ends, which lost 8 bases and 1 base, there was a span of 14 bases. The CDR3 has 13 amino acids. The germline CDR1 and CDR2 sequences are SQVTM and ANQGSEA. For the CDR3, the DNA is TGCAGCTTAACCCGGACAGATAACTATGGCTACACCTTC. Translating it yields CSLTRTDNYGYTF. The entire variable domain, with the rest obtained from reference TRBV29-1 and TRBJ1-2, is as follows: SAVISQKPSRDICQRGTSLTIQCQVDSQVTMMFWYRQQPGQSLTLIATANQGSEATYESGFVIDKFPISRPNLTFSTLTVSNMSPEDSSIYLCSLTRTDNYGYTFGSGTRLTVV.

The chain combines TRBV6-5 with TRBJ2-1, with 7 bases fitting TRBD1. With 6 bases clipped from V and 4 bases from J, the junction kept 9 bases outside the gene matches. The CDR3 loop spans 15 amino acids. Germline loops: CDR1 MNHEY, CDR2 SVGAGI. Written as DNA, the CDR3 is TGTGCCAGCAGGTCCGTCGGGACAGCGTACAATGAGCAGTTCTTC. This sequence encodes CASRSVGTAYNEQFF.

The chain links TRBV7-3 to TRBJ2-5, with 14 nucleotides matching TRBD2. Trimming at V came to 5 bases and at J to 4 bases, leaving 9 bases not matched to a gene. This CDR3 contains 17 residues. Germline CDR1 SGHTA, CDR2 FQGTGA. This CDR3 reads CASSQQPGLAGGETQYF. As DNA, the CDR3 is TGTGCCAGCAGCCAACAGCCCGGACTAGCGGGAGGAGAGACCCAGTACTTC. Together with reference TRBV7-3 and TRBJ2-5, the CDR3 gives the full variable domain: GAGVSQTPSNKVTEKGKYVELRCDPISGHTALYWYRQSLGQGPEFLIYFQGTGAADDSGLPNDRFFAVRPEGSVSTLKIQRTERGDSAVYLCASSQQPGLAGGETQYFGPGTRLLVL.

The CDR3 nucleotides read TGTGCCAGCTCTTCGGACACCTTAGGGCATCAGCCCCAGCATTTT. Translated, it gives CASSSDTLGHQPQHF. The chain joins TRBV18 to TRBJ1-5, with D perhaps TRBD1 (5 bases). Between the trimmed V and J ends, which lost 6 bases and 5 bases, there was a span of 17 bases. Germline values: CDR1 KGHSH, CDR2 LQKENI. The length of the CDR3 is 15 residues.

The chain has TRBV30 and TRBJ2-2, with TRBD2 matching 8 bases. The V and J ends lost 5 bases and 4 bases, in that order; junction bases with no gene match: 9. CDR1 and CDR2 from the germline V gene are GTSNPN and SVGIG (reference sequence). This CDR3 is built from 15 residues. The CDR3 nucleotides read TGTGCCTGGGGGGTGACCGGGACTAGCACCGGGGAGCTGTTTTTT. Translating gives CAWGVTGTSTGELFF.

The CDR3 loop is CASSLISSDTQYF. The CDR3 DNA is TGTGCCAGCAGCTTAATTTCGTCAGATACGCAGTATTTT. The V and J genes are TRBV7-9 and TRBJ2-3; D uncertain. Germline V gene sequence: CDR1 SEHNR, CDR2 FQNEAQ (reference sequence). Trimming pared 2 bases from V and 4 bases from J, leaving 7 bases between. The length of the CDR3 is 13 residues. Together with reference TRBV7-9 and TRBJ2-3, the CDR3 gives the full variable domain: DTGVSQNPRHKITKRGQNVTFRCDPISEHNRLYWYRQTLGQGPEFLTYFQNEAQLEKSRLLSDRFSAERPKGSFSTLEIQRTEQGDSAMYLCASSLISSDTQYFGPGTRLTVL.

The sample holds one count of this clone. The rearrangement joins TRBV7-2 to TRBJ1-1; D perhaps matches TRBD1 (5 bases). Trimming shortened V by 1 base and J by 0 bases, and 9 bases separated the two germline ends. Germline V gene lookup returns CDR1 SGHTA and CDR2 FQGNSA. This CDR3 has 15 amino acids. In nucleotides, the CDR3 is TGTGCCAGCAGCTTAGTGGGGGTGTTGAACACTGAAGCTTTCTTT. The encoded protein is CASSLVGVLNTEAFF.

This clone was seen only once. The chain employs TRBV6-1 and TRBJ1-3; D is undetermined. Trimming cost V 0 bases and J 0 bases, with 9 bases left between them. The germline V gene has CDR1 MNHNS and CDR2 SASEGT. CDR3 length: 16 amino acids. CDR3 in amino acids: CASSEAQRSSGNTIYF. The CDR3 coding sequence is TGTGCCAGCAGTGAAGCGCAACGGTCCTCTGGAAACACCATATATTTT.